This T cell receptor beta chain was documented in a study of blood T cell repertoires in COVID-19. Study at large: Samples came from the United States, Italy and Spain, spanning acute and convalescent COVID-19. PBMCs, B-cell-depleted T cells, or T cells provided the cDNA or gDNA that made up the material.

Followed longitudinally, the Seattle patients had been enrolled during active infection. Per the original methods: Amplifying reference gene primers gave estimates of nucleated cell counts. Assay: immunoSEQ multiplex PCR; the TCRdb copy retains only in-frame clones and omits some. V and J calls and clone size come straight from that table; D and trimming were deduced from the DNA. The sample includes some 220,000 clones, approximately 85% seen only once; the top ten take 2.4%. Trimming took 4 bases from V and 6 from J; bases not matched to a gene: 5. Germline V gene data show CDR1 as MNHNY and CDR2 as SVGAGI (reference sequence). The CDR3 totals 14 residues.

Sequenced: peripheral blood. The V gene is TRBV6-6, the J gene TRBJ1-3; 8 bases map to TRBD1. This clonotype was obtained from a woman between 65 and 79 years old with COVID-19, enrolled during active disease. CDR3 in DNA: TGTGCCAGCAGTTTAGACAGGGGTGCAAACACCATATATTTT. Translating it yields CASSLDRGANTIYF.